This TCR beta chain emerged from a study of neurological immune-mediated disorders. The germline gives CDR1 DFQATT, CDR2 SNEGSKA (reference sequence). The CDR3 contains 13 residues. Concerning this clonotype itself: Its antigen remains unidentified. This may arise from a read error, as a much more abundant clone is one base away.

The team produced cDNA through 5'RACE using 10-nucleotide random UMIs. TCRdb analysed the 5' RACE reads with MiXCR anew, one entry per CDR3 protein. The sample contains around 100,000 distinct CDR3 sequences, 10% to 13% of which appear only once. This sample's time point: longitudinal time-point 3. The unsorted libraries had their origin in 2 million PBMCs stored at -80 C. Notes on the study in general: Multiple sclerosis, the disease with the least TCR clonal expansion, fell below healthy controls, whereas HTLV-1-associated myelopathy showed the most.

Sequenced: PBMCs. The sequence was obtained from a female donor with HTLV-1-associated myelopathy (HAM/TSP). V and J are TRBV20-1 and TRBJ1-4; 11 bases fit TRBD1. CDR3 sequence: CGAGQGAREKLFF. In DNA, the CDR3 is TGCGGTGCCGGACAGGGGGCGCGTGAAAAACTGTTTTTT.